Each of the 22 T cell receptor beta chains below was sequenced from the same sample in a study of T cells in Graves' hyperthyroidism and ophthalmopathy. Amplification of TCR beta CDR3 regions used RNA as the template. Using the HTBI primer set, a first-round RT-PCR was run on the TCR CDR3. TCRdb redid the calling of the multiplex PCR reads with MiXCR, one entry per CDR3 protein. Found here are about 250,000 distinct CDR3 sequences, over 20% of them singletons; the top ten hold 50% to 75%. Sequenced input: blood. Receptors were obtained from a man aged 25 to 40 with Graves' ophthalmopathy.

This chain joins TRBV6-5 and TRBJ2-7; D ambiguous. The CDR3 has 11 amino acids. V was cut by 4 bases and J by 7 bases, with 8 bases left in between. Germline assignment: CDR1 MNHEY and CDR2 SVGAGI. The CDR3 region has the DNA TGTGCCAGCAGTTCCTCTAGGGAGCAGTACTTC. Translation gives CASSSSREQYF.

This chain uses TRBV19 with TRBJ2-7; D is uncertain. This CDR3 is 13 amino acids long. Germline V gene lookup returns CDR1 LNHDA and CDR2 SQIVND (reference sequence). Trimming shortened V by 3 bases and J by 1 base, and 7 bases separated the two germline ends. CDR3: CASSIASSYEQYF. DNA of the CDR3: TGTGCCAGTAGTATCGCCAGTTCCTACGAGCAGTACTTC.

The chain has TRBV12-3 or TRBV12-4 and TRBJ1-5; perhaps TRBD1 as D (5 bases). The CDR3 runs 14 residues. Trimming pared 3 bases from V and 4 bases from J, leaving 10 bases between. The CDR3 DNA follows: TGTGCCAGCAGTTTCTCGAGGGGTAATCAGCCCCAGCATTTT. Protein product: CASSFSRGNQPQHF.

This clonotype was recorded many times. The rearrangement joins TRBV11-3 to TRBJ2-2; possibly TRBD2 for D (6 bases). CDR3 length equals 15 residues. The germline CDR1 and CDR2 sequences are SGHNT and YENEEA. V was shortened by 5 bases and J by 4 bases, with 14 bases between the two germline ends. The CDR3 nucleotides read TGTGCCAGCAGCCAAAACGGAGGGACCACCGGGGAGCTGTTTTTT. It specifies CASSQNGGTTGELFF.

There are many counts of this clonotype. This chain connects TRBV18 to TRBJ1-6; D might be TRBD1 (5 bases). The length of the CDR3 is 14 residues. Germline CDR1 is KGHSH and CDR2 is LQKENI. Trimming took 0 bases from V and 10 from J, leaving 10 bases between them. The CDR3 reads CASSPPVDSSPLHF. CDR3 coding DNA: TGTGCCAGCTCACCACCGGTAGACAGCTCACCCCTCCACTTT.

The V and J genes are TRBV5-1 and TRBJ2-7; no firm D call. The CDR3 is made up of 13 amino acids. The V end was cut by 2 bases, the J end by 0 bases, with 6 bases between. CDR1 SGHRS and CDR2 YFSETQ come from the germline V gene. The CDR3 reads CASSFLSSYEQYF. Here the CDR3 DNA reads TGCGCCAGCAGCTTCTTGAGCTCCTACGAGCAGTACTTC.

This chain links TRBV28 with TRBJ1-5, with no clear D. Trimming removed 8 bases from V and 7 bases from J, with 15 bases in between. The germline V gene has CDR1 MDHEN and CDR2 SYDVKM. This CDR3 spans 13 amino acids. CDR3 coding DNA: TGTGCCAGCTCCACCCCTCGCGGACAGCCCCAGCATTTT. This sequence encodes CASSTPRGQPQHF.

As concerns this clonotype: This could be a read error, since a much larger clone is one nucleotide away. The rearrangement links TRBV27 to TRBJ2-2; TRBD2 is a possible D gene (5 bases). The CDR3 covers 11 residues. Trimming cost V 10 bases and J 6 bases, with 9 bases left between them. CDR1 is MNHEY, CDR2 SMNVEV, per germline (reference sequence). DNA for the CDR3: TGTGCCAACTCAGCGGCCGGGGAGCTGTTTTTT. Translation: CANSAAGELFF.

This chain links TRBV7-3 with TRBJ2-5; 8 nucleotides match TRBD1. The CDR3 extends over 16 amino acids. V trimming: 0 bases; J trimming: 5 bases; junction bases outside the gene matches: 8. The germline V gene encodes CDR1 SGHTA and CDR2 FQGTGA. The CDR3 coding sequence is TGTGCCAGCAGCTTAACCGGACAGGGAGCTTGGGAGACCCAGTACTTC. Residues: CASSLTGQGAWETQYF.

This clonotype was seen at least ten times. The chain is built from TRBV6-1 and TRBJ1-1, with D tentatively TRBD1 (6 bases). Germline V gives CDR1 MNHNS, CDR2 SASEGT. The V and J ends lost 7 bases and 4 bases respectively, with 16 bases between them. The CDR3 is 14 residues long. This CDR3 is CASKEHRVGTEAFF. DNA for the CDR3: TGTGCCAGCAAGGAACACAGGGTGGGCACTGAAGCTTTCTTT.

The CDR3 nucleotides read TGTGCCAGCGGGGGAACACGGGTTAACACTGAAGCTTTCTTT. This encodes CASGGTRVNTEAFF. The J gene is TRBJ1-1, the V gene TRBV6-1, with a weak D call TRBD1 (5 bases). The germline gives CDR1 MNHNS, CDR2 SASEGT. The CDR3 runs to 14 residues. V was shortened by 8 bases and J by 2 bases, with 15 bases between the two germline ends.

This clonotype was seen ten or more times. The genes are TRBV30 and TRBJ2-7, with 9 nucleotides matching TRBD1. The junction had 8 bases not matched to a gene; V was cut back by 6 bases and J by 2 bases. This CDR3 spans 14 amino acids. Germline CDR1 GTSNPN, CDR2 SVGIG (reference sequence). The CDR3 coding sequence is TGTGCCTGTTCATGGGACAGGGAAGCCTACGAGCAGTACTTC. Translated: CACSWDREAYEQYF.

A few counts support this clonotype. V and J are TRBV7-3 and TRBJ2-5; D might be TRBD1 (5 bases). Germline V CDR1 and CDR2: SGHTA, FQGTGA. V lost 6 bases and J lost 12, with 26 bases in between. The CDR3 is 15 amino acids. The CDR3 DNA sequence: TGTGCCAGCAGTCCCTCCGGCAGGGCGGCCGGAGTGGAGTACTTC. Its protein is CASSPSGRAAGVEYF.

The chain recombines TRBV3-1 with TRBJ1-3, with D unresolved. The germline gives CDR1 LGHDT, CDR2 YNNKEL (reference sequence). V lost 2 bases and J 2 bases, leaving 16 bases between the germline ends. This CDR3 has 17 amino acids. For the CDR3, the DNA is TGTGCCAGCAGCCAATTCCCGCAACAAGGAACTGGAAACACCATATATTTT. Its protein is CASSQFPQQGTGNTIYF.

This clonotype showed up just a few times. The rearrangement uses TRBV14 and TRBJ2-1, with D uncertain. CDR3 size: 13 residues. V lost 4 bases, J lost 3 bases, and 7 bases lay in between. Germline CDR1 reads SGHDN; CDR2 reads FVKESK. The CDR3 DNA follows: TGTGCCAGCAGCCGGCAGAGCTACAATGAGCAGTTCTTC. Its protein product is CASSRQSYNEQFF.

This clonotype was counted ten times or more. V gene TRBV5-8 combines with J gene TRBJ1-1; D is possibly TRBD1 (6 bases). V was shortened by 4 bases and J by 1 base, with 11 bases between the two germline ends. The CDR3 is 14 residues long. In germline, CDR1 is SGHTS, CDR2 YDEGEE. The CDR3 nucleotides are TGTGCCAGCAGCAGGGGACAAACGAACACTGAAGCTTTCTTT. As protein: CASSRGQTNTEAFF.

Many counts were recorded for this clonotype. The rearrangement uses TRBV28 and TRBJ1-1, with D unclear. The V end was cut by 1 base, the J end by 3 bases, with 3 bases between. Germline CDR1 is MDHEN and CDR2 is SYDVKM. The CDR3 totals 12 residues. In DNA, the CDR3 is TGTGCCAGCAGTTTATCGGACACTGAAGCTTTCTTT. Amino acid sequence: CASSLSDTEAFF. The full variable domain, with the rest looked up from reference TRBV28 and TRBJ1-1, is DVKVTQSSRYLVKRTGEKVFLECVQDMDHENMFWYRQDPGLGLRLIYFSYDVKMKEKGDIPEGYSVSREKKERFSLILESASTNQTSMYLCASSLSDTEAFFGQGTRLTVV.

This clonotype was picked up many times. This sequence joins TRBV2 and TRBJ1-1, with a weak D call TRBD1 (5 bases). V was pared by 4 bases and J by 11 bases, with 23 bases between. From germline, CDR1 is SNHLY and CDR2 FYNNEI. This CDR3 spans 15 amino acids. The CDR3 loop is CASSATQSRIGGAFF. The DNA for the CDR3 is TGTGCCAGCAGTGCCACTCAAAGCCGAATCGGGGGGGCTTTCTTT.

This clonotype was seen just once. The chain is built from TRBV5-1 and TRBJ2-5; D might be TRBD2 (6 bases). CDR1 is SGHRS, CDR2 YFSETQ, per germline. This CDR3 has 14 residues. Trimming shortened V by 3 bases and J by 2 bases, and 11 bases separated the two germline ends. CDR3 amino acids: CASSSGRGQETQYF. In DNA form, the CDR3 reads TGCGCCAGCAGCTCGGGGCGGGGACAAGAGACCCAGTACTTC.

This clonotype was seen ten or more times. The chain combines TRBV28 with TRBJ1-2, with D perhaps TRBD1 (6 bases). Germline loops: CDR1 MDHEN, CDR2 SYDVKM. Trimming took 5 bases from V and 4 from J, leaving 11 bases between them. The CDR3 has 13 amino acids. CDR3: CASSGGGGYGYTF. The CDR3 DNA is TGTGCCAGCAGTGGTGGGGGCGGCTATGGCTACACCTTC.

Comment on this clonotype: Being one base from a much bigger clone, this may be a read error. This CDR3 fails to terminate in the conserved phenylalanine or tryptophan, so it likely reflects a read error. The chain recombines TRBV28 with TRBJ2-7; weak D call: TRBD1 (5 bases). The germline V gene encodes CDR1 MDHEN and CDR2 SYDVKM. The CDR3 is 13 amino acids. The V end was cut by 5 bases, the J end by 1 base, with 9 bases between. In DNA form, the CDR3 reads TGTGCCAGCAGTCCTGGACATTCCTACGAGCAGTACCTC. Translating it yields CASSPGHSYEQYL.

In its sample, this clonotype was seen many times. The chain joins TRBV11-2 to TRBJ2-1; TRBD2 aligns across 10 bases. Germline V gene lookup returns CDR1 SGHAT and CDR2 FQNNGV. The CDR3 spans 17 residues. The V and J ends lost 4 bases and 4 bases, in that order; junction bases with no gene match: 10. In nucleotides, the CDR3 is TGTGCCAGCAGCTCGGTACCCGGGACTAGCGCTTACAATGAGCAGTTCTTC. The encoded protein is CASSSVPGTSAYNEQFF.